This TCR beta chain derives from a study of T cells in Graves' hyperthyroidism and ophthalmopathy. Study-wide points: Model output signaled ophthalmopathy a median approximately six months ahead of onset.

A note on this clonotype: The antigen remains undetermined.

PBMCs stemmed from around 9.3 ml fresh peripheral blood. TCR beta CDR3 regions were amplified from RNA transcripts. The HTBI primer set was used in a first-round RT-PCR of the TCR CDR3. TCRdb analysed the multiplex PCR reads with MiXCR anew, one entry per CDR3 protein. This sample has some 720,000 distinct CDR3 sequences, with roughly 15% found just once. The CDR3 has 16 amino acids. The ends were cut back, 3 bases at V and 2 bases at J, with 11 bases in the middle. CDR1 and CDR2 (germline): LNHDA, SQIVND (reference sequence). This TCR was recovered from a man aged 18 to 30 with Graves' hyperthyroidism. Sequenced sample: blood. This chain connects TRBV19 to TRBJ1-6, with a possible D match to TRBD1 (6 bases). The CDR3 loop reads CASSMSGVTYNSPLHF. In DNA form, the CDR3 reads TGTGCCAGTAGTATGTCAGGGGTCACCTATAATTCACCCCTCCACTTT.